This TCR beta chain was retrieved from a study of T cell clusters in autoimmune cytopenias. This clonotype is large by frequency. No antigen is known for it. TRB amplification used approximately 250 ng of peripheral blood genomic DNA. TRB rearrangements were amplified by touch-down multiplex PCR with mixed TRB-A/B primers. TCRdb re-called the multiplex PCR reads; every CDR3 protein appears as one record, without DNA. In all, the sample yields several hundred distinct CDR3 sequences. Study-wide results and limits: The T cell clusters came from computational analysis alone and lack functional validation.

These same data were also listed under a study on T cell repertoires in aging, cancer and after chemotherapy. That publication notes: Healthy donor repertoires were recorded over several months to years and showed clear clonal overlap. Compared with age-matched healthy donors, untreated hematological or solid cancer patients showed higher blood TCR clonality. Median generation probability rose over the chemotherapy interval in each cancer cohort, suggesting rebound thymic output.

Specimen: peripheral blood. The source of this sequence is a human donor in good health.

The chain's CDR3 is CASSIAGRGYEQYF. V is TRBV19 and J is TRBJ2-7; the TRBD1 assignment by TCRdb is unverifiable without DNA. Germline lookup yields CDR1 LNHDA and CDR2 SQIVND (reference sequence). This CDR3 contains 14 residues.